This T cell receptor beta chain originates from a study of lung T cells in sarcoidosis with Löfgren's syndrome. Study context: Löfgren's syndrome patients were the main repertoire analysis focus.

This clonotype was seen many times. Its antigen is unknown. Germline-derived CDR1 and CDR2 are SGHRS and YFSETQ. V was clipped by 7 bases and J by 4 bases, with 19 bases between them. There are 15 residues in the CDR3. TCRdb recomputed calls from the reads with MiXCR, one row per CDR3 protein. This repertoire shows some 2,000 distinct CDR3 sequences, over 25% found once; its top ten account for roughly a tenth. Study results and limitations: These T cells possibly recognize a putative, unidentified sarcoidosis-associated antigen. TRBV2 was the preferred pairing partner of TRAV12-1, with similar CDR3s. Shared TRAV12-1 and TRBV2 CDR3 motifs across Löfgren's syndrome patients reportedly suggested public CD4+ TCRs.

Sequencing input: CD4+ T cells from bronchoalveolar lavage. The sequence was collected from a human donor with sarcoidosis (Löfgren's syndrome or another form), or a control subject (not recorded which). The rearrangement joins TRBV5-1 to TRBJ2-3; D tentatively reads TRBD1 or TRBD2 (7 bases each). CDR3 protein: CASSRGGARSDTQYF. The CDR3 nucleotides are TGCGCCAGCTCCAGGGGGGGGGCGCGGTCAGATACGCAGTATTTT.